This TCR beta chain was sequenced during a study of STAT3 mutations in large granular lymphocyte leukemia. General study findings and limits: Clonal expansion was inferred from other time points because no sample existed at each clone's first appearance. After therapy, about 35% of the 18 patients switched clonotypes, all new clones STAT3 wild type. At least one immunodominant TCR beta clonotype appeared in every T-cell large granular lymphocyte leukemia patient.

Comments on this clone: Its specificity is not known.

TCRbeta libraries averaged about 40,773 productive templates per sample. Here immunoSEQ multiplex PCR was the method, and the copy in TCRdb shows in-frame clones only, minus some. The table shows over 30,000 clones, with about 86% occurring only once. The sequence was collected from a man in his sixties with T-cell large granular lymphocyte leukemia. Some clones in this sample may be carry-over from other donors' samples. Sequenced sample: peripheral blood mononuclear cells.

As DNA, the CDR3 is TGTGCCAGCAGTGAAGCGCTTCGGGAAGATACGCAGTATTTT. Translating gives CASSEALREDTQYF. The gene calls are TRBV2 and TRBJ2-3, with D perhaps matching TRBD2 (5 bases). The germline V and J ends were trimmed by 0 bases and 5 bases, with 9 bases remaining between them. CDR1 is SNHLY, CDR2 FYNNEI, per germline. The CDR3 contains 14 residues.